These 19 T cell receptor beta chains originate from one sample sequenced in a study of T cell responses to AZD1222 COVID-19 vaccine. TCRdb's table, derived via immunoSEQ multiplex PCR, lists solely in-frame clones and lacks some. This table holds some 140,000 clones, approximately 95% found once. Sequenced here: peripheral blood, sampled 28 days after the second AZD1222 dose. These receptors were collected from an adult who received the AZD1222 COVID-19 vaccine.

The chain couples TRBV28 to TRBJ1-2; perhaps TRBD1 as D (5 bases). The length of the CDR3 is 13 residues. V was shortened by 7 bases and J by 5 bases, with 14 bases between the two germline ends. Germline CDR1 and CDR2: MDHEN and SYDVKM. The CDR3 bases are TGTGCCAGCACTACCGCCCGGGGGTATGGCTACACCTTC. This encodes CASTTARGYGYTF.

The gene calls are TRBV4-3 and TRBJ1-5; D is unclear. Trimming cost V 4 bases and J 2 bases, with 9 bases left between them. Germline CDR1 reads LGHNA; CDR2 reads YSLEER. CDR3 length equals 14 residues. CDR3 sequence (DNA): TGCGCCAGCAGCCCCGGACGGGGCAATCAGCCCCAGCATTTT. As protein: CASSPGRGNQPQHF.

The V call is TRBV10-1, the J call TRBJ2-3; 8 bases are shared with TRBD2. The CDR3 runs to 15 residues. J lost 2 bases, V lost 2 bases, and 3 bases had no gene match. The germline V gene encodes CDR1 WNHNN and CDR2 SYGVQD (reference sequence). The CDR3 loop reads CASSEKRGFTDTQYF. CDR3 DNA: TGCGCCAGCAGTGAGAAGCGGGGGTTCACAGATACGCAGTATTTT.

The CDR3 DNA is TGTGCCAGCAGTGGACAGACCTTAGCAACTAATGAAAAACTGTTTTTT. It encodes CASSGQTLATNEKLFF. V and J are TRBV28 and TRBJ1-4; weak D call: TRBD1 (6 bases). With 5 bases removed from V and 0 bases from J, the gap between germline ends came to 13 bases. The CDR3 spans 16 residues. Germline CDR1 is MDHEN and CDR2 is SYDVKM.

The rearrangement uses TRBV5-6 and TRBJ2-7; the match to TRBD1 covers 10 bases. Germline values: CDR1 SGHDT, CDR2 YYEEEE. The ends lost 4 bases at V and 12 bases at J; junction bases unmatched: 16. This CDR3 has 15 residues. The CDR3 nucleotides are TGTGCCAGCAGCGACAGGGGACAGGGGCTACGTTGGACGTACTTC. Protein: CASSDRGQGLRWTYF.

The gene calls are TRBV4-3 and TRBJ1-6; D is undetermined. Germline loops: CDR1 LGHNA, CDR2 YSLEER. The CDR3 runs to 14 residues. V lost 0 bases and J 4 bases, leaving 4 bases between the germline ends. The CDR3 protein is CASSQDRYNSPLHF. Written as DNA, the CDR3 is TGCGCCAGCAGCCAAGACAGGTATAATTCACCCCTCCACTTT.

The DNA for the CDR3 is TGTGCCAGCAGCTCGAACGGGGTCGGCTACACCTTC. Its translation: CASSSNGVGYTF. The chain couples TRBV11-2 to TRBJ1-2; D is uncertain. Per the germline V gene, CDR1 is SGHAT and CDR2 is FQNNGV. V gave up 4 bases and J gave up 8 bases, with 11 bases separating them. The CDR3 has 12 residues.

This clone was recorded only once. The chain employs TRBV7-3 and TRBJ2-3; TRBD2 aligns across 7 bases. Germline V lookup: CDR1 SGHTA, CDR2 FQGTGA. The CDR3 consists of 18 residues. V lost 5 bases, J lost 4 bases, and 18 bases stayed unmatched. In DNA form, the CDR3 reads TGTGCCAGCAGCACCCAAAGCGGGACTACACGCCTGCCAGATACGCAGTATTTT. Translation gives CASSTQSGTTRLPDTQYF.

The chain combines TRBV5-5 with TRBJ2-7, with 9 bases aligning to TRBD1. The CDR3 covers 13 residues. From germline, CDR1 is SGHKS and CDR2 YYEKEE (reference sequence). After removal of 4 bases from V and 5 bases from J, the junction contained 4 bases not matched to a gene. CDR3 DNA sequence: TGTGCCAGCAGCGGCCGGACAGGGGACGAGCAGTACTTC. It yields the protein CASSGRTGDEQYF.

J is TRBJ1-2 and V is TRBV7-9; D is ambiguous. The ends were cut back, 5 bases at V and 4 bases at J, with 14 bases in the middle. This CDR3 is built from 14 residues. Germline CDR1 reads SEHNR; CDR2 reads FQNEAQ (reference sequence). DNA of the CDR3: TGTGCCAGCAGCCCAAACAATGAATTCTATGGCTACACCTTC. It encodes CASSPNNEFYGYTF.

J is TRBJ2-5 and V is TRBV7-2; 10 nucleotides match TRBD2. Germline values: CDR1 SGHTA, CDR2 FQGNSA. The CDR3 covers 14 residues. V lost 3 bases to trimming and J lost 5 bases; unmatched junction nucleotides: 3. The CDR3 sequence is CASSFQAGGETQYF. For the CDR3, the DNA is TGTGCCAGCAGCTTCCAAGCGGGGGGGGAGACCCAGTACTTC.

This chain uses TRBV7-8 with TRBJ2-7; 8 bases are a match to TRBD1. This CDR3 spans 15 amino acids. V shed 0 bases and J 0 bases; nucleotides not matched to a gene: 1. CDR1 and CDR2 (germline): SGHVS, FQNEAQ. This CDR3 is CASSLAGQGSYEQYF. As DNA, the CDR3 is TGTGCCAGCAGCTTAGCCGGACAGGGCTCCTACGAGCAGTACTTC.

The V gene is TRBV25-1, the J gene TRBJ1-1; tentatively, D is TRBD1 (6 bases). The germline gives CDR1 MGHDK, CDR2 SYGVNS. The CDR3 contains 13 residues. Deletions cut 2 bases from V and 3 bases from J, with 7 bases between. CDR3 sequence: CASSERGDTEAFF. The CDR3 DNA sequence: TGTGCCAGCAGTGAAAGGGGGGACACTGAAGCTTTCTTT.

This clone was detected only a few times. The CDR3 spells CASSPSGGSHSPLHF. CDR3 DNA: TGTGCCAGCAGCCCCTCTGGAGGGTCTCATTCACCCCTCCACTTT. The V and J genes are TRBV7-9 and TRBJ1-6; no definite D call. This CDR3 is 15 amino acids long. Trimming pared 5 bases from V and 8 bases from J, leaving 16 bases between. Germline CDR1 is SEHNR and CDR2 is FQNEAQ (reference sequence). Looking up the rest from reference TRBV7-9 and TRBJ1-6 gives the full variable domain: DTGVSQNPRHKITKRGQNVTFRCDPISEHNRLYWYRQTLGQGPEFLTYFQNEAQLEKSRLLSDRFSAERPKGSFSTLEIQRTEQGDSAMYLCASSPSGGSHSPLHFGNGTRLTVT.

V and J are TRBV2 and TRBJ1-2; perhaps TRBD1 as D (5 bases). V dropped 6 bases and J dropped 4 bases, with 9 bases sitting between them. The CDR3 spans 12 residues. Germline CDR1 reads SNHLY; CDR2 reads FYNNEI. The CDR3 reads CASSQGGYGYTF. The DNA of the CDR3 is TGTGCCAGCAGCCAGGGTGGCTATGGCTACACCTTC.

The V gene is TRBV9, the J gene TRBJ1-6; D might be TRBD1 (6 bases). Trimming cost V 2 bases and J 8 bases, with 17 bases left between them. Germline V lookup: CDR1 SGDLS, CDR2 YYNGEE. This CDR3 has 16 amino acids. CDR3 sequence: CASSVGTRQADSPLHF. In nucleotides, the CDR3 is TGTGCCAGCAGCGTGGGGACGAGACAGGCAGATTCACCCCTCCACTTT.

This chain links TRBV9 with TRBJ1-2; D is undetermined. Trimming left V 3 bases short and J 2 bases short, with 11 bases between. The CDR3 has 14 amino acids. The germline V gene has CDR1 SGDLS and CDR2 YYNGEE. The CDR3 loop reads CASSEWEQNYGYTF. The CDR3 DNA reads TGTGCCAGCAGCGAGTGGGAACAGAACTATGGCTACACCTTC.

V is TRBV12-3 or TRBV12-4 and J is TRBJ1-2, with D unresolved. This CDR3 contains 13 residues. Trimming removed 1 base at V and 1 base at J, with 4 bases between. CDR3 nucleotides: TGTGCCAGCAGTTTAGACGGTAACTATGGCTACACCTTC. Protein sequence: CASSLDGNYGYTF.

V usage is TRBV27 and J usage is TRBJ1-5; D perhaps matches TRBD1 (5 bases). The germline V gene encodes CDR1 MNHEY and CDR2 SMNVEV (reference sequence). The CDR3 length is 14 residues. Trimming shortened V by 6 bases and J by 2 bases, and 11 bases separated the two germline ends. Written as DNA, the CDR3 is TGTGCCAGCAGCCTCCGGGACGGCAATCAGCCCCAGCATTTT. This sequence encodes CASSLRDGNQPQHF.